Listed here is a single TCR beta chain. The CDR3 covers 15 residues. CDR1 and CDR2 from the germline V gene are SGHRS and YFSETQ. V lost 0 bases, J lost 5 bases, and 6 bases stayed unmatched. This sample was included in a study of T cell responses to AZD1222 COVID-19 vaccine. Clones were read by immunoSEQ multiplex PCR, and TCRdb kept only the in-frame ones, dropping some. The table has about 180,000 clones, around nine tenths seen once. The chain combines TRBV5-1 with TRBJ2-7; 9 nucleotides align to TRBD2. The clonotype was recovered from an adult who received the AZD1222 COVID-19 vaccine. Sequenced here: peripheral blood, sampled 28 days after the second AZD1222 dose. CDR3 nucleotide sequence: TGCGCCAGCAGCTTGGGAGGCGGGAGGGCCGACGAGCAGTACTTC. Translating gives CASSLGGGRADEQYF.